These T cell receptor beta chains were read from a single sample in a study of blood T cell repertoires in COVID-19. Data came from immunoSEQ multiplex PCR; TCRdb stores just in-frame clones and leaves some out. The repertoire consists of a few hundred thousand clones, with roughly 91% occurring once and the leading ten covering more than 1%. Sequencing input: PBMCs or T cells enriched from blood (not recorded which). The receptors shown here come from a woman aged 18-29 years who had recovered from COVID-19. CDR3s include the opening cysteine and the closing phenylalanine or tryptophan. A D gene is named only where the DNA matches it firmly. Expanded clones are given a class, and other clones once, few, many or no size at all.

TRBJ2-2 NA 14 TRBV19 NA CASLEAGKTGELFF TGTGCCAGCCTAGAGGCAGGGAAGACCGGGGAGCTGTTTTTT
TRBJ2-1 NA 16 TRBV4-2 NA CASSQEWGVSYNEQFF TGTGCCAGCAGCCAAGAGTGGGGGGTGTCCTACAATGAGCAGTTCTTC
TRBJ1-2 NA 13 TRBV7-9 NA CASSPSTRYGYTF TGTGCCAGCAGCCCTTCCACGCGCTATGGCTACACCTTC
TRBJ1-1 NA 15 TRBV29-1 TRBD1 CSVDDRGVEVSEAFF TGCAGCGTTGATGACAGGGGCGTCGAGGTGTCGGAAGCTTTCTTT
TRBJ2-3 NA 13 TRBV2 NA CASRKGGGDTQYF TGTGCCAGCAGGAAAGGAGGGGGCGATACGCAGTATTTT
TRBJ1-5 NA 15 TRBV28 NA CASSFQKNSNQPQHF TGTGCCAGCAGTTTCCAGAAAAATAGCAATCAGCCCCAGCATTTT
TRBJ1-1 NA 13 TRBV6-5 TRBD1 CATAQGLNTEAFF TGTGCCACCGCACAGGGGCTTAACACTGAAGCTTTCTTT
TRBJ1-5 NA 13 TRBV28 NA CASSLGGSQPQHF TGTGCCAGCAGTTTGGGGGGTAGTCAGCCCCAGCATTTT
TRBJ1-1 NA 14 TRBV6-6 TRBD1 CASSPRQGVTEAFF TGTGCCAGCAGTCCCCGACAGGGGGTGACTGAAGCTTTCTTT
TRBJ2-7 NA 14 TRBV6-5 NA CASKIRQGSYEQYF TGTGCCAGCAAAATTCGGCAGGGCTCCTACGAGCAGTACTTC
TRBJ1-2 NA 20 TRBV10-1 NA CASSEEGPRYGQGFGEGYTF TGCGCCAGCAGTGAGGAAGGCCCACGATATGGCCAGGGGTTCGGGGAAGGCTACACCTTC
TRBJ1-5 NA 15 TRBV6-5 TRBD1 CASRMDRGFNQPQHF TGTGCCAGCAGAATGGACAGGGGCTTCAATCAGCCCCAGCATTTT
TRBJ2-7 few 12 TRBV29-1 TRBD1 CSGWDRGREQYF TGCAGCGGCTGGGACAGGGGAAGAGAGCAGTACTTC
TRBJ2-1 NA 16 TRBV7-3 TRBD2 CASSLEAGASYNEQFF TGTGCCAGCAGCTTAGAAGCGGGGGCATCCTACAATGAGCAGTTCTTC
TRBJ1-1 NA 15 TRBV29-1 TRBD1 CSTTKGPQGVGEAFF TGCAGCACGACCAAGGGACCCCAGGGGGTGGGTGAAGCTTTCTTT
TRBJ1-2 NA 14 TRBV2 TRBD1 CASGTGGETLRYTF TGTGCCAGCGGCACAGGGGGCGAAACTCTTCGCTACACCTTC
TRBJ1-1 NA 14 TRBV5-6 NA CASSLGLTRGEAFF TGTGCCAGCAGCTTGGGCCTTACACGGGGTGAAGCTTTCTTT
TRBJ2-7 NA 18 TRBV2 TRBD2 CASSDRVGRSSTSGPIHF TGTGCCAGCAGTGACAGAGTCGGCAGATCTTCGACTAGCGGGCCAATACACTTC
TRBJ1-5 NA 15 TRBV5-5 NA CASSLSGTGNQPQHF TGTGCCAGCAGCTTGTCCGGCACAGGCAATCAGCCCCAGCATTTT
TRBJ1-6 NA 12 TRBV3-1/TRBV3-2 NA CASSPATGSLHF TGTGCCAGCAGCCCAGCGACAGGATCCCTCCACTTT
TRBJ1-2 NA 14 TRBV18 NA CASSPLTEDYGYTF TGTGCCAGCTCACCACTGACAGAAGACTATGGCTACACCTTC
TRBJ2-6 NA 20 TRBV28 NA CASSLHPGITGESGANVLTF TGTGCCAGCAGTTTACACCCTGGGATAACGGGGGAATCTGGGGCCAACGTCCTGACTTTC
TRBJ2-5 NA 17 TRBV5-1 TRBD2 CASSLAGTSGLQETQYF TGCGCCAGCAGCTTGGCCGGGACTAGCGGACTACAAGAGACCCAGTACTTC
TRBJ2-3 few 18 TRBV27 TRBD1 CASSLGTGRGGPRDTQYF TGTGCCAGCAGCCTCGGGACAGGGAGAGGTGGGCCGCGAGATACGCAGTATTTT
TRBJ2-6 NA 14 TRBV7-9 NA CASSSSGTRTALTF TGTGCCAGCAGCTCCTCCGGGACTCGCACCGCCCTGACTTTC
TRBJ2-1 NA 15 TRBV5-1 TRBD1 CASSLGQGYYNEQFF TGCGCCAGCAGCTTAGGACAGGGGTACTACAATGAGCAGTTCTTC
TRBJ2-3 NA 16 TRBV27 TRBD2 CASSKRGAGPWDTQYF TGTGCCAGCAGTAAGCGGGGGGCCGGCCCTTGGGATACGCAGTATTTT
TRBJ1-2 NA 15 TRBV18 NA CASSPPGGTDYGYTF TGTGCCAGCTCACCACCCGGGGGAACGGACTATGGCTACACCTTC
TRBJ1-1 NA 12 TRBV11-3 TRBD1 CASSVQGTEAFF TGTGCCAGCAGCGTACAGGGGACTGAAGCTTTCTTT
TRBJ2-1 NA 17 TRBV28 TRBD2 CASSFPSSGSSYNEQFF TGTGCCAGCAGTTTCCCATCTAGCGGCAGCTCCTACAATGAGCAGTTCTTC
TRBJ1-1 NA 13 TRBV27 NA CASSPTEIREAFF TGTGCCAGCAGTCCCACCGAGATCAGGGAAGCTTTCTTT
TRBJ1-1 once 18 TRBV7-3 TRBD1 CASSLISRGRLTNTEAFF TGTGCCAGCAGCTTAATCTCTAGGGGGCGACTGACTAACACTGAAGCTTTCTTT
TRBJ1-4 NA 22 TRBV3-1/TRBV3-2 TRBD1 CASSQDPLTGLQLMKGLEKLFF TGTGCCAGCAGCCAAGACCCACTGACAGGGCTGCAACTAATGAAGGGCCTTGAAAAACTGTTTTTT
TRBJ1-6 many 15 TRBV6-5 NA CASNRLSSYNSPLHF TGTGCCAGCAACAGATTGAGCTCCTATAATTCACCCCTCCACTTT
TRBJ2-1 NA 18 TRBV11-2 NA CASSLKDSSWSSYNEQFF TGTGCCAGCAGCTTGAAGGACAGTTCATGGAGCTCCTACAATGAGCAGTTCTTC
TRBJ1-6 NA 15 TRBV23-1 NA CASSQGEGRWTPLHF TGCGCCAGCAGTCAAGGAGAGGGAAGGTGGACACCCCTCCACTTT
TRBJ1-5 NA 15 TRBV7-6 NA CASSPYPDSNQPQHF TGTGCCAGCAGCCCATACCCCGACAGTAATCAGCCCCAGCATTTT
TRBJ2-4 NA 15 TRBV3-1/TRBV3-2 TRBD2 CASSHGGGAKNIQYF TGTGCCAGCAGCCATGGGGGGGGAGCCAAAAACATTCAGTACTTC
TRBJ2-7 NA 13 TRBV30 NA CAWTTDITYEQYF TGTGCCTGGACGACGGACATAACCTACGAGCAGTACTTC
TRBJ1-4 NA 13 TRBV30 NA CAWSYWEGGKLFF TGTGCCTGGAGTTATTGGGAGGGCGGGAAACTGTTTTTT
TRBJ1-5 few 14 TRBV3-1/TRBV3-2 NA CASSSTDSNQPQHF TGTGCCAGCAGTTCGACAGATAGCAATCAGCCCCAGCATTTT
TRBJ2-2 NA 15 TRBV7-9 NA CASSLLGGPTGELFF TGTGCCAGCAGCTTACTGGGGGGGCCGACCGGGGAGCTGTTTTTT
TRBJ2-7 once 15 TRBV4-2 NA CASSLPGGRLPEQYF TGTGCCAGCAGCCTCCCTGGAGGCCGCTTGCCCGAGCAGTACTTC
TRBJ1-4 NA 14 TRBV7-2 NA CASSWGTEGEKLFF TGTGCCAGCAGCTGGGGGACGGAGGGTGAAAAACTGTTTTTT
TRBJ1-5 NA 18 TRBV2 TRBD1 CASSEQEYVGTGDEPQHF TGTGCCAGCAGTGAACAAGAATACGTAGGGACAGGGGATGAGCCCCAGCATTTT
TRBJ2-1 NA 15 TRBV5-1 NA CASSFGDSSYNEQFF TGCGCCAGCAGCTTCGGGGATAGCTCCTACAATGAGCAGTTCTTC
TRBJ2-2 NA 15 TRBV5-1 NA CASSFTDANTGELFF TGCGCCAGCAGCTTTACAGATGCGAACACCGGGGAGCTGTTTTTT
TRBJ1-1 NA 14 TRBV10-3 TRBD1 CAIIKGQGATEAFF TGTGCCATCATTAAGGGACAGGGGGCCACTGAAGCTTTCTTT
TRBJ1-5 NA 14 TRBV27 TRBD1 CASRLGTGAQPQHF TGTGCCAGCAGGCTTGGGACAGGGGCCCAGCCCCAGCATTTT
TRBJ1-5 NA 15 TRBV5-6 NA CASSLRVSGRGPQHF TGTGCCAGCAGCTTGCGGGTGTCAGGGAGGGGACCCCAGCATTTT
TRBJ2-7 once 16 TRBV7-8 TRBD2 CASSLVMASGGGEQYF TGTGCCAGCAGCTTAGTTATGGCTAGCGGGGGGGGCGAGCAGTACTTC
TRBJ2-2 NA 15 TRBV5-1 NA CASSLTASEFGELFF TGCGCCAGCAGCTTGACGGCTAGCGAGTTCGGGGAGCTGTTTTTT
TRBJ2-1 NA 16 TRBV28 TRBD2 CASSLNAGESYNEQFF TGTGCCAGCAGTTTAAACGCGGGGGAGTCCTACAATGAGCAGTTCTTC
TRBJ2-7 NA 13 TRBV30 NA CAWSVQTVGEQYF TGTGCCTGGAGTGTACAGACAGTAGGTGAGCAGTACTTC
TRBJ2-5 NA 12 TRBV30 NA CAWSVSQETQYF TGTGCCTGGAGTGTTTCTCAAGAGACCCAGTACTTC
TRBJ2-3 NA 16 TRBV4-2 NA CASSQGLGSPADTQYF TGTGCCAGCAGCCAAGGACTGGGTAGCCCCGCAGATACGCAGTATTTT
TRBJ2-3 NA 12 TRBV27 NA CASKEATDTQYF TGTGCCAGCAAGGAGGCTACCGATACGCAGTATTTT